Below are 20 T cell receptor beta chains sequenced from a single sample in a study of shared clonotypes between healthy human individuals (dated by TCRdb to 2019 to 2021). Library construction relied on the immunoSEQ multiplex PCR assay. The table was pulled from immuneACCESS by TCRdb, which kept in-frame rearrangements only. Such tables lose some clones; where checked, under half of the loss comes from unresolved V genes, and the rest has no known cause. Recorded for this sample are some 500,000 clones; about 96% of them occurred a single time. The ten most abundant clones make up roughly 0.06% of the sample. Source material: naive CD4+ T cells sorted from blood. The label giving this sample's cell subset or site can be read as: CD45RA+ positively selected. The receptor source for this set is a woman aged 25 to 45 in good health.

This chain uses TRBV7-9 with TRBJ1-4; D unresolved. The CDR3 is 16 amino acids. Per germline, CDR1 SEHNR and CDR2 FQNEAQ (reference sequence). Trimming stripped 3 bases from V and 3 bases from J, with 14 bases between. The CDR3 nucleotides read TGTGCCAGCAGCTTGTTTGGGAGTGGAGCTAATGAAAAACTGTTTTTT. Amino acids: CASSLFGSGANEKLFF.

DNA of the CDR3: TGTGCCAGCAGTTGGATTATTTCGACCAGCAATCAGCCCCAGCATTTT. This codes for CASSWIISTSNQPQHF. The chain carries TRBV28 and TRBJ1-5; D unclear. This CDR3 comprises 16 residues. The germline CDR1 and CDR2 sequences are MDHEN and SYDVKM. Deletions cut 4 bases from V and 1 base from J, with 14 bases between.

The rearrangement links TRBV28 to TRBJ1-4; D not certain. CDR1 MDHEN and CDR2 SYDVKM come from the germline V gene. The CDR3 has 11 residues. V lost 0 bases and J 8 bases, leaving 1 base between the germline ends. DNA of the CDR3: TGTGCCAGCAGTTTATGGGAAAAACTGTTTTTT. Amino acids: CASSLWEKLFF.

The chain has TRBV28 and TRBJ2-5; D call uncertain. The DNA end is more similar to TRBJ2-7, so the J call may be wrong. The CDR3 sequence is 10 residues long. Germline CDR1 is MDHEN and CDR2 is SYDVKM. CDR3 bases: TGTGCCAGCGGCTCCTACGAGCAGTACTTC. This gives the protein CASGSYEQYF.

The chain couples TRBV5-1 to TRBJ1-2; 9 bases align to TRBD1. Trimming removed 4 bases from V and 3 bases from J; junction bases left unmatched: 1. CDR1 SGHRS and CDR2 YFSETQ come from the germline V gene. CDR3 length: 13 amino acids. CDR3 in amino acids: CASSRTGDYGYTF. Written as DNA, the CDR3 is TGCGCCAGCAGCCGGACAGGGGACTATGGCTACACCTTC.

The chain's CDR3 is CASSQTSGRAYNEQFF. The CDR3 DNA reads TGCGCCAGCAGCCAAACGAGCGGGAGGGCCTACAATGAGCAGTTCTTC. The chain has TRBV4-1 and TRBJ2-1, with 10 bases identical to TRBD2. V dropped 2 bases and J dropped 2; count of bases not matched to a gene: 3. CDR3 length: 16 residues. The germline CDR1 and CDR2 sequences are MGHRA and YSYEKL.

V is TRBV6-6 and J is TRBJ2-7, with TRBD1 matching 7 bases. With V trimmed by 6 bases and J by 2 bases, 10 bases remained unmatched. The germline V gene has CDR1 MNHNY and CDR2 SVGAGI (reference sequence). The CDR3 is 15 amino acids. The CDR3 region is CASRKAGTEAYEQYF. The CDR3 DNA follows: TGTGCCAGCAGAAAAGCCGGGACAGAAGCCTACGAGCAGTACTTC.

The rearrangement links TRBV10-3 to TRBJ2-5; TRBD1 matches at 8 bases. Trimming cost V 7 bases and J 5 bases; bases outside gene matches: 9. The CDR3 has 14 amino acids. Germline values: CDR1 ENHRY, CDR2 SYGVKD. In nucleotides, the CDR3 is TGTGCCATCAAGGACAGGGTTTGGTTTGAGACCCAGTACTTC. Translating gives CAIKDRVWFETQYF.

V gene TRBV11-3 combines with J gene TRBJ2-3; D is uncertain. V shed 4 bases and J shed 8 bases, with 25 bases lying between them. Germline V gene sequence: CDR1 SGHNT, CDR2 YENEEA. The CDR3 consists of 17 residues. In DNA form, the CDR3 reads TGTGCCAGCAGCTCAGCCCCCATGGGCGGTATGGATAGTACGCAGTATTTT. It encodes CASSSAPMGGMDSTQYF.

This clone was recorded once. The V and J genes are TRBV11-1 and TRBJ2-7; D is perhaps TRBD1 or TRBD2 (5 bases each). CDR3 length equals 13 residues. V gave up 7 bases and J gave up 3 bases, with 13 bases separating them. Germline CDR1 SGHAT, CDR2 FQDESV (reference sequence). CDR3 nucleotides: TGTGCCAGCACCACGGGGCATTACTACGAGCAGTACTTC. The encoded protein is CASTTGHYYEQYF. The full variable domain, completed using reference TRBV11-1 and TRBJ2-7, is EAEVAQSPRYKITEKSQAVAFWCDPISGHATLYWYRQILGQGPELLVQFQDESVVDDSQLPKDRFSAERLKGVDSTLKIQPAELGDSAMYLCASTTGHYYEQYFGPGTRLTVT.

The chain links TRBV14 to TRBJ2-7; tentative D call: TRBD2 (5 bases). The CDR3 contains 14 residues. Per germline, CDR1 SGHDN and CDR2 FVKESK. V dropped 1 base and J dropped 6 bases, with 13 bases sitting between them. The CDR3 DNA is TGTGCCAGCAGCCAAGGAGGCCTAGCTCTCGAGCAGTACTTC. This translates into CASSQGGLALEQYF. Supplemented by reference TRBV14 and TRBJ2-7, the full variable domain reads EAGVTQFPSHSVIEKGQTVTLRCDPISGHDNLYWYRRVMGKEIKFLLHFVKESKQDESGMPNNRFLAERTGGTYSTLKVQPAELEDSGVYFCASSQGGLALEQYFGPGTRLTVT.

The CDR3 spells CASSLRGGTSERHEQYF. In DNA, the CDR3 is TGTGCCAGCAGTTTACGCGGCGGGACTAGCGAGCGCCACGAGCAGTACTTC. The chain uses TRBV27 and TRBJ2-7, with 10 bases matching TRBD2. This CDR3 spans 17 amino acids. The J segment lost 5 bases and the V segment lost 2 bases, leaving 12 bases of the junction unmatched. CDR1 and CDR2 from the germline V gene are MNHEY and SMNVEV (reference sequence).

The CDR3: CASSTRVAQYF. The CDR3 nucleotides are TGTGCCAGCAGCACCCGTGTGGCCCAGTACTTC. The chain carries TRBV6-5 and TRBJ2-5; D not resolved. CDR3 length equals 11 residues. Germline values: CDR1 MNHEY, CDR2 SVGAGI. The V end was cut by 6 bases, the J end by 9 bases, with 11 bases between.

CDR3 DNA sequence: TGTGCCACCAGCAGAGATGGATGGCAAGGCTACACCTTC. Translation gives CATSRDGWQGYTF. This chain links TRBV15 with TRBJ1-2; D is ambiguous. This CDR3 is 13 amino acids long. Trimming took 0 bases from V and 8 from J, leaving 10 bases between them. Germline V gives CDR1 LNHNV, CDR2 YYDKDF (reference sequence). Together with reference TRBV15 and TRBJ1-2, the CDR3 gives the full variable domain: DAMVIQNPRYQVTQFGKPVTLSCSQTLNHNVMYWYQQKSSQAPKLLFHYYDKDFNNEADTPDNFQSRRPNTSFCFLDIRSPGLGDTAMYLCATSRDGWQGYTFGSGTRLTVV.

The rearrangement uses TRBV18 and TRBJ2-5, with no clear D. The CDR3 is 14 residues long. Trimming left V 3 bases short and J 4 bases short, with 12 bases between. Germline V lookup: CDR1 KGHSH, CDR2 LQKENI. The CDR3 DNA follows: TGTGCCAGCTCACCGGGAAGTCGCCCAGAGACCCAGTACTTC. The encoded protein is CASSPGSRPETQYF.

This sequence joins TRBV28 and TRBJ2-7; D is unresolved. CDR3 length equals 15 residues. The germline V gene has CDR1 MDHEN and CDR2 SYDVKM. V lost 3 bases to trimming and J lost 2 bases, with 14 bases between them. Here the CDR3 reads CASSFGERPAYEQYF. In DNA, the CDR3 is TGTGCCAGCAGTTTCGGCGAAAGGCCAGCCTACGAGCAGTACTTC.

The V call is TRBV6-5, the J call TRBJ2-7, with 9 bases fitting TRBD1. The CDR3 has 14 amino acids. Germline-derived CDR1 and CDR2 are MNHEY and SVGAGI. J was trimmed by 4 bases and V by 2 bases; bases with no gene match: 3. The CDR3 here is CASSYKGTGYEQYF. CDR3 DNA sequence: TGTGCCAGCAGTTACAAAGGGACAGGGTACGAGCAGTACTTC.

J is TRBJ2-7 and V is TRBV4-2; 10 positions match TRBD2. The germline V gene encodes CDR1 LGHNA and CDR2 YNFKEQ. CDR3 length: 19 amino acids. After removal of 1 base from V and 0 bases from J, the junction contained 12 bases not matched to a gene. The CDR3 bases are TGTGCCAGCAGCCAAGTGCTTGAGGTGCTAGCGGGAGTCTCCTACGAGCAGTACTTC. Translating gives CASSQVLEVLAGVSYEQYF.

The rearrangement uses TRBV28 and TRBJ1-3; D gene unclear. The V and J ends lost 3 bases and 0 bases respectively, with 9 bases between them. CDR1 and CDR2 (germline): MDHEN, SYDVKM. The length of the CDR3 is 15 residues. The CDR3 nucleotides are TGTGCCAGCAGTTTGGTCGGGCCCTCTGGAAACACCATATATTTT. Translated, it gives CASSLVGPSGNTIYF.

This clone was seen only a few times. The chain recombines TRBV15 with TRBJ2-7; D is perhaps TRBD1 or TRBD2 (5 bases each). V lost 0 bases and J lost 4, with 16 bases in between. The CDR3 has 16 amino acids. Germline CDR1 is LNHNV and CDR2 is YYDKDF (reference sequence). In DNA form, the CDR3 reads TGTGCCACCAGCAGAGAAAACGTCGGGGCATGGTACGAGCAGTACTTC. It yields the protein CATSRENVGAWYEQYF. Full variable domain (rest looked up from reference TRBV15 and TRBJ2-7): DAMVIQNPRYQVTQFGKPVTLSCSQTLNHNVMYWYQQKSSQAPKLLFHYYDKDFNNEADTPDNFQSRRPNTSFCFLDIRSPGLGDTAMYLCATSRENVGAWYEQYFGPGTRLTVT.